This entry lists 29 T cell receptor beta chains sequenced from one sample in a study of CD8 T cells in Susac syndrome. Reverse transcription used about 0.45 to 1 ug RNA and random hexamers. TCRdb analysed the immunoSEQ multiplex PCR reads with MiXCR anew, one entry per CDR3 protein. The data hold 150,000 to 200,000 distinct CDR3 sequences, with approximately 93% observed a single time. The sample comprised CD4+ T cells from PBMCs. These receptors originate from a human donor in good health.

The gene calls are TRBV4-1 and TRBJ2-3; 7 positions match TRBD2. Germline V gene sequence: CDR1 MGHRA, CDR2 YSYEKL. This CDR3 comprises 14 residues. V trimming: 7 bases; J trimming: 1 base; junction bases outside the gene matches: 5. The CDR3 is CASTTGRRTDTQYF. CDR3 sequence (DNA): TGCGCCAGCACCACCGGGAGGCGCACAGATACGCAGTATTTT.

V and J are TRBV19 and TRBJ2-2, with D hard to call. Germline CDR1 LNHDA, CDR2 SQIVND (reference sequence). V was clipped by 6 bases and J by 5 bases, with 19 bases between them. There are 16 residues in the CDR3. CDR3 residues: CASSAQHQVLTGELFF. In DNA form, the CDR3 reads TGTGCCAGTAGCGCCCAACACCAGGTTCTTACCGGGGAGCTGTTTTTT. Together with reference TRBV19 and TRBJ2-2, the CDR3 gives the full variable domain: DGGITQSPKYLFRKEGQNVTLSCEQNLNHDAMYWYRQDPGQGLRLIYYSQIVNDFQKGDIAEGYSVSREKKESFPLTVTSAQKNPTAFYLCASSAQHQVLTGELFFGEGSRLTVL.

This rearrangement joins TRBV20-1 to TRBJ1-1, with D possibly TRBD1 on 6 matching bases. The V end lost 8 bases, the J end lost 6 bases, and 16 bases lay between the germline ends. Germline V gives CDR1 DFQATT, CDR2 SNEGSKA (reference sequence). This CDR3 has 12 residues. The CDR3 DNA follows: TGCAGTCCTTCACAGGGTTCCCCTGAAGCTTTCTTT. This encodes CSPSQGSPEAFF.

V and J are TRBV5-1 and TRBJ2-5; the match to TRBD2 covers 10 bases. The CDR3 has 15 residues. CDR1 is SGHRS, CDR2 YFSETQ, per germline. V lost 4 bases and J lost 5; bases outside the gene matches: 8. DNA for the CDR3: TGCGCCAGCAGCATGCTCAGCGGGGGGGCGGAGACCCAGTACTTC. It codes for CASSMLSGGAETQYF.

As DNA, the CDR3 is TGTGCCAGCAGTCCCAGGACGGACTCCTACGAGCAGTACGTC. Protein: CASSPRTDSYEQYV. The chain combines TRBV27 with TRBJ2-7, with D uncertain. The V end lost 5 bases, the J end lost 0 bases, and 11 bases lay between the germline ends. Looked up from germline, CDR1 is MNHEY and CDR2 is SMNVEV (reference sequence). The CDR3 length is 14 residues.

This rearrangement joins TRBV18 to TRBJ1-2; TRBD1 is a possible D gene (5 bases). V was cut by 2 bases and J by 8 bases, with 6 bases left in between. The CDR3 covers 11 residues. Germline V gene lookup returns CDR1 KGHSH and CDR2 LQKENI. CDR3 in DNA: TGTGCCAGCTCACCAGGGGCCGGCTACACCTTC. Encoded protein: CASSPGAGYTF.

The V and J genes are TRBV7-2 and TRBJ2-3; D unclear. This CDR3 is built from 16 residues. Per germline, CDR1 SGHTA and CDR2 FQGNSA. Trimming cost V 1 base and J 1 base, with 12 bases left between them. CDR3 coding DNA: TGTGCCAGCAGCTTAGGGCCACCATTACGCACAGATACGCAGTATTTT. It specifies CASSLGPPLRTDTQYF.

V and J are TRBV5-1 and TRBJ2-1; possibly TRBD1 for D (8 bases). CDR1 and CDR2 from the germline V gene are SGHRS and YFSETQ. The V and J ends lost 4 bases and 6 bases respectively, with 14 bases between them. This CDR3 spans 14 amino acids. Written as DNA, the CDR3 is TGCGCCAGCAGCCTGGACAGGGAGGGCAATGAGCAGTTCTTC. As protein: CASSLDREGNEQFF.

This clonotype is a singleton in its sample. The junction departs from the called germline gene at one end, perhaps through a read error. The CDR3 is CASSLSGRQIF. The CDR3 DNA follows: TGTGCCAGTAGTCTTAGCGGGCGACAGATTTTT. The chain carries TRBV19 and TRBJ2-2; 7 bases agree with TRBD2. CDR3 length: 11 residues. Germline lookup yields CDR1 LNHDA and CDR2 SQIVND (reference sequence).

The CDR3 DNA reads TGCGCCAGCAGCTTGGGGCTCGTGAATACCGGGGAGCTGTTTTTT. This translates into CASSLGLVNTGELFF. The chain carries TRBV5-1 and TRBJ2-2; D gene unclear. The V gene lost 0 bases and the J gene lost 5 bases, with 11 bases spanning the gap. The CDR3 has 15 amino acids. Germline lookup yields CDR1 SGHRS and CDR2 YFSETQ.

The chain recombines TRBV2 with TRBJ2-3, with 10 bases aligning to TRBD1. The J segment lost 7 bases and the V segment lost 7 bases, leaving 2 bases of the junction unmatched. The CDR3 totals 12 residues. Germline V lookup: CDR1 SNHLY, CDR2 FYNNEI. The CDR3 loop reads CASTGQGYTQYF. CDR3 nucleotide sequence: TGTGCCAGCACGGGACAGGGGTATACGCAGTATTTT.

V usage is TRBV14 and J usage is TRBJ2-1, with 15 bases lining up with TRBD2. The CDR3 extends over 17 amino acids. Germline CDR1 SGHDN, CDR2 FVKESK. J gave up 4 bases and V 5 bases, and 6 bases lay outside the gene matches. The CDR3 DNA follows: TGTGCCAGCAGCGGAGGACTAGCGGGGGGGCCGTACAATGAGCAGTTCTTC. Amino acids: CASSGGLAGGPYNEQFF.

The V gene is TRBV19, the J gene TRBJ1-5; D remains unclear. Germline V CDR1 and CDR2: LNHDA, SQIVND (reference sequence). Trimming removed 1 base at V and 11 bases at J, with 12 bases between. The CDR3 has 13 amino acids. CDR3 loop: CASSIGPGGSQHF. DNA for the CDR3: TGTGCCAGTAGTATAGGTCCAGGTGGATCCCAGCATTTT.

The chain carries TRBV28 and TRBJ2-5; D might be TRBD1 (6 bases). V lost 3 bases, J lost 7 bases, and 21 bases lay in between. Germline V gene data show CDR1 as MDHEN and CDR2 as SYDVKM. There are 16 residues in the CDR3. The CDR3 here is CASSLGGQIRRVTQYF. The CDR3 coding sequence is TGTGCCAGCAGTTTGGGCGGACAGATAAGGAGAGTGACCCAGTACTTC.

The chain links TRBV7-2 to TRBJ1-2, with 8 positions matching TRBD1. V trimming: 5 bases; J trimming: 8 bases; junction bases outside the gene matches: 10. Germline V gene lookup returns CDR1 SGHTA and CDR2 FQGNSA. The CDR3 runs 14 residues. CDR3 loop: CASSQDDRGEGYTF. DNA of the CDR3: TGTGCCAGCAGCCAAGACGACAGGGGTGAAGGCTACACCTTC. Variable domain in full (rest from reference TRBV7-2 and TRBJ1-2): GAGVSQSPSNKVTEKGKDVELRCDPISGHTALYWYRQSLGQGLEFLIYFQGNSAPDKSGLPSDRFSAERTGGSVSTLTIQRTQQEDSAVYLCASSQDDRGEGYTFGSGTRLTVV.

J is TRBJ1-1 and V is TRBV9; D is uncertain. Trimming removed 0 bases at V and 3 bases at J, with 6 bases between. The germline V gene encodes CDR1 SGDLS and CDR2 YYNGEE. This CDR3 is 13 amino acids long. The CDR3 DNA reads TGTGCCAGCAGCGTAGAAACGGACACTGAAGCTTTCTTT. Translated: CASSVETDTEAFF.

In nucleotides, the CDR3 is TGCGCCAGCAGCCTCCATCCGGACCCTATCTACGAGCAGTACGTC. The encoded protein is CASSLHPDPIYEQYV. This chain joins TRBV4-1 and TRBJ2-7; D is ambiguous. The CDR3 spans 15 residues. CDR1 is MGHRA and CDR2 is YSYEKL in the germline V gene. V lost 4 bases, J lost 3 bases, and 16 bases lay in between.

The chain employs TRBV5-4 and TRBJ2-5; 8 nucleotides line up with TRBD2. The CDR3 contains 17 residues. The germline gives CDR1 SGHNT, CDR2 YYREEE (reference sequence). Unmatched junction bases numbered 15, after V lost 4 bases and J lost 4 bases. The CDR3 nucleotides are TGTGCCAGCAGCAAGTCGGCGACAAGCGGGGGCAGAGAGACCCAGTACTTC. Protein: CASSKSATSGGRETQYF.

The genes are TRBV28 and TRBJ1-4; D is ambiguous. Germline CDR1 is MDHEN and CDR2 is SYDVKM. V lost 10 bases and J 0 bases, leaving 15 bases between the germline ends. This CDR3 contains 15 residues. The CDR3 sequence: CATTLRRATNEKLFF. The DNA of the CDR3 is TGTGCCACCACCCTTCGTAGGGCAACTAATGAAAAACTGTTTTTT.

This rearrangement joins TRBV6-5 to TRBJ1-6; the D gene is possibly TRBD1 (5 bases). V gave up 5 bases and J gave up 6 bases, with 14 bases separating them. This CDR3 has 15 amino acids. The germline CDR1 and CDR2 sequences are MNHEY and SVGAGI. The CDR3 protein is CASSPGQLPNSPLHF. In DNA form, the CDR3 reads TGTGCCAGCAGTCCCGGACAACTCCCTAATTCACCCCTCCACTTT.

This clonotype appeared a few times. CDR3 amino acids: CASSSLAGGLYEQYV. The CDR3 DNA follows: TGTGCCAGCAGCTCCTTGGCGGGGGGTCTCTACGAGCAGTACGTC. This sequence joins TRBV11-1 and TRBJ2-7; TRBD2 matches 8 bases. Trimming removed 4 bases from V and 3 bases from J; junction bases left unmatched: 8. The V gene's germline CDR1 is SGHAT and CDR2 FQDESV (reference sequence). This CDR3 contains 15 residues.

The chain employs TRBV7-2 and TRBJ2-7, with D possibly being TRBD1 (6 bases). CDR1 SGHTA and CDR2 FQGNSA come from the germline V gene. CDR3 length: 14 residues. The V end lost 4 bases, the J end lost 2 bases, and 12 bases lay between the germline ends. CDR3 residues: CASSSNRAAYEQYF. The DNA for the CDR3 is TGTGCCAGCAGCTCCAACAGGGCGGCCTACGAGCAGTACTTC.

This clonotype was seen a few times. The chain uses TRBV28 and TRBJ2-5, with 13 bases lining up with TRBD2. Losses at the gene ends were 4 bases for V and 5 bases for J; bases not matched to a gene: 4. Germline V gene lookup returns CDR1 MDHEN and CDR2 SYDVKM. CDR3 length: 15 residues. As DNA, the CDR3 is TGTGCCAGCAGTTCTCCGGGACTAGCGGGGGAGACCCAGTACTTC. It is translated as CASSSPGLAGETQYF.

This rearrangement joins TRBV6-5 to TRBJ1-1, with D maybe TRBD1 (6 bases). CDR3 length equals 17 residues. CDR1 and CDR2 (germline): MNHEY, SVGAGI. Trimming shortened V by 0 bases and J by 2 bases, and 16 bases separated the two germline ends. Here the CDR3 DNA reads TGTGCCAGCAGTTACTCCCAGGGGCCTTTCCTCAACACTGAAGCTTTCTTT. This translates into CASSYSQGPFLNTEAFF.

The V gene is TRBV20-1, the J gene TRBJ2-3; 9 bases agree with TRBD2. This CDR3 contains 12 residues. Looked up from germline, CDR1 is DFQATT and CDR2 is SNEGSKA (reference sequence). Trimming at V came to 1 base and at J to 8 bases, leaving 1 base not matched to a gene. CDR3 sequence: CSARGAGGTQYF. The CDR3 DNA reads TGCAGTGCTAGAGGAGCGGGGGGTACGCAGTATTTT.

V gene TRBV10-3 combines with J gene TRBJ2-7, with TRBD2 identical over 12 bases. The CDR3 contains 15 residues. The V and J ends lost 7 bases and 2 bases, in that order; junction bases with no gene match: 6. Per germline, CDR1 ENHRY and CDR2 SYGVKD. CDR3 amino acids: CAIKEASGGAYEQYF. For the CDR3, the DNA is TGTGCCATCAAAGAGGCTAGCGGGGGGGCCTACGAGCAGTACTTC.

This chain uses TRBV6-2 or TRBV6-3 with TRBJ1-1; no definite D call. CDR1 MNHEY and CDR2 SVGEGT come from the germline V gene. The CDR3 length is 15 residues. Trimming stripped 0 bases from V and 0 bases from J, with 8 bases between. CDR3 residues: CASSYSKTLNTEAFF. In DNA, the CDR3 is TGTGCCAGCAGTTACTCGAAAACCCTGAACACTGAAGCTTTCTTT.

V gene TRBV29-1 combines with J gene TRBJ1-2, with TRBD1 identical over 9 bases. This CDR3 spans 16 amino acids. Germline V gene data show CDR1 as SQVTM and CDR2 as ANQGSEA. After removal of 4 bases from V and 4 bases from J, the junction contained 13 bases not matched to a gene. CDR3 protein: CSVGDPGQGSGYGYTF. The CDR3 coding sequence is TGCAGCGTTGGAGATCCGGGACAGGGCTCGGGCTATGGCTACACCTTC.

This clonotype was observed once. This CDR3 is CASSLAREGGNTIYF. The CDR3 DNA reads as TGTGCCAGCAGTTTGGCAAGGGAAGGTGGAAACACCATATATTTT. The V and J genes are TRBV27 and TRBJ1-3; no clear D. Germline loops: CDR1 MNHEY, CDR2 SMNVEV (reference sequence). Trimming took off 3 bases at V and 3 bases at J, with 12 bases between the two ends. CDR3 length equals 15 residues.